What follows are 17 T cell receptor beta chains derived from one specimen sequenced in a study of PD-L1 blockade in urothelial cancer. Time point of the sample: pretreatment peripheral blood. TCRdb's copy holds only in-frame clones and misses some; the assay was immunoSEQ multiplex PCR. Of 130,000 or so clones in the sample, about 81% were seen once. This material consisted of PBMCs, taken around atezolizumab (anti-PD-L1) treatment. The source is a man aged 50 to 59 with urothelial cancer.

This clone was picked up many times. This rearrangement joins TRBV5-1 to TRBJ2-1; 7 bases agree with TRBD1. With V trimmed by 3 bases and J by 1 base, 4 bases remained unmatched. CDR1 is SGHRS, CDR2 YFSETQ, per germline. This CDR3 has 15 residues. DNA for the CDR3: TGCGCCAGCAGCTCAGGACAGGTGTCCTACAATGAGCAGTTCTTC. It encodes CASSSGQVSYNEQFF.

This chain links TRBV27 with TRBJ2-1; maybe TRBD2 (6 bases). V shed 6 bases and J shed 9 bases, with 21 bases lying between them. The CDR3 is made up of 15 amino acids. CDR1 and CDR2 from the germline V gene are MNHEY and SMNVEV (reference sequence). The CDR3 spells CASSRDSPRFVEQFF. DNA of the CDR3: TGTGCCAGCAGCAGGGACTCCCCGCGGTTCGTTGAGCAGTTCTTC.

This sequence joins TRBV5-1 and TRBJ1-2; 9 nucleotides agree with TRBD1. After removal of 2 bases from V and 4 bases from J, the junction contained 9 bases not matched to a gene. The length of the CDR3 is 16 residues. The V gene's germline CDR1 is SGHRS and CDR2 YFSETQ. The CDR3: CASSFETGGFGYGYTF. The CDR3, as DNA: TGCGCCAGCAGCTTTGAAACAGGGGGCTTTGGCTATGGCTACACCTTC.

The rearrangement joins TRBV2 to TRBJ2-7; TRBD1 is a possible D gene (6 bases). The V end lost 5 bases, the J end lost 5 bases, and 19 bases lay between the germline ends. This CDR3 has 15 amino acids. Germline V gives CDR1 SNHLY, CDR2 FYNNEI. For the CDR3, the DNA is TGTGCCAGCAGTCCCGGGACATTTAATAGCAACGAGCAGTACTTC. Translation gives CASSPGTFNSNEQYF.

The chain carries TRBV9 and TRBJ2-1; D not certain. V was clipped by 5 bases and J by 3 bases, with 9 bases between them. From germline, CDR1 is SGDLS and CDR2 YYNGEE. The CDR3 is 13 amino acids. CDR3 sequence reads: CASSAYLYNEQFF. As DNA, the CDR3 is TGTGCCAGCAGTGCGTATCTCTACAATGAGCAGTTCTTC.

This clone has just a few counts. The rearrangement links TRBV5-1 to TRBJ2-3; TRBD1 agrees at 10 bases. The V gene end was trimmed by 0 bases and the J gene end by 7 bases; junction bases not matched to a gene: 5. CDR1 is SGHRS and CDR2 is YFSETQ in the germline V gene. The CDR3 consists of 15 residues. The CDR3 DNA is TGCGCCAGCAGCTTGGAGACAGGGGGCGCATATACGCAGTATTTT. This encodes CASSLETGGAYTQYF.

This clone occurred once. The chain recombines TRBV28 with TRBJ1-2; D gene uncertain. V lost 4 bases, J lost 4 bases, and 7 bases lay in between. This CDR3 contains 12 residues. CDR1 is MDHEN, CDR2 SYDVKM, per germline. CDR3 in DNA: TGTGCCAGCAGTTCACTGCTCTATGGCTACACCTTC. Translation gives CASSSLLYGYTF.

The chain joins TRBV29-1 to TRBJ1-2; unclear D gene. This CDR3 has 13 amino acids. V dropped 6 bases and J dropped 6 bases, with 17 bases sitting between them. From germline, CDR1 is SQVTM and CDR2 ANQGSEA. The CDR3 DNA reads as TGCAGCGTGGGTCTTCCGGAGGGTCATGGCTACACCTTC. Protein: CSVGLPEGHGYTF.

CDR3 residues: CASQKGLAGGRQETQYF. The DNA of the CDR3 is TGTGCCAGCCAAAAGGGACTAGCGGGAGGAAGACAAGAGACCCAGTACTTC. The V and J genes are TRBV2 and TRBJ2-5; the match to TRBD2 covers 15 bases. The V gene's germline CDR1 is SNHLY and CDR2 FYNNEI. The CDR3 spans 17 residues. V lost 8 bases, J lost 2 bases, and 9 bases stayed unmatched.

The chain has TRBV18 and TRBJ2-7; D may be TRBD2 (5 bases). CDR3 length equals 14 residues. CDR1 is KGHSH, CDR2 LQKENI, per germline. V was cut by 3 bases and J by 0 bases, with 9 bases left in between. CDR3 sequence (DNA): TGTGCCAGCTCACCTATTGCGGGCTCCTACGAGCAGTACTTC. Protein: CASSPIAGSYEQYF. Full variable domain (remainder filled in from reference TRBV18 and TRBJ2-7): NAGVMQNPRHLVRRRGQEARLRCSPMKGHSHVYWYRQLPEEGLKFMVYLQKENIIDESGMPKERFSAEFPKEGPSILRIQQVVRGDSAAYFCASSPIAGSYEQYFGPGTRLTVT.

As concerns this clone: This same CDR3 is encoded by further DNA sequences in the sample. The chain joins TRBV19 to TRBJ2-7; 8 bases match TRBD2. Germline V gene sequence: CDR1 LNHDA, CDR2 SQIVND (reference sequence). The J segment lost 5 bases and the V segment lost 6 bases, leaving 0 bases of the junction unmatched. The CDR3 covers 11 residues. The CDR3 sequence is CASSGRDEQYF. CDR3 sequence (DNA): TGTGCCAGTAGCGGGAGGGACGAGCAGTACTTC.

This chain joins TRBV12-1 and TRBJ2-7; the table's TRBD2 call for D was not verified on the DNA. TRBV12-1 is designated a pseudogene. This CDR3 is 17 amino acids long. The CDR3 nucleotides are TGTGCCAGCAGCTCTTTAAAGCCAGCGGGAGGGCCTAGCGAGCAGTACTTC. Translation gives CASSSLKPAGGPSEQYF.

The chain recombines TRBV19 with TRBJ1-4; D gene uncertain. Germline V gene sequence: CDR1 LNHDA, CDR2 SQIVND (reference sequence). The ends were cut back, 3 bases at V and 0 bases at J, with 8 bases in the middle. The CDR3 sequence is 15 residues long. The CDR3 protein is CASSMAGATNEKLFF. For the CDR3, the DNA is TGTGCCAGTAGTATGGCCGGGGCAACTAATGAAAAACTGTTTTTT.

Written as DNA, the CDR3 is TGTGCCAGCAGCTTAGGGACTAGCGGGAGCATCGCGAACACCGGGGAGCTGTTTTTT. It codes for CASSLGTSGSIANTGELFF. The chain has TRBV11-2 and TRBJ2-2, with 13 bases lining up with TRBD2. The CDR3 extends over 19 amino acids. Germline-derived CDR1 and CDR2 are SGHAT and FQNNGV. After removal of 1 base from V and 0 bases from J, the junction contained 5 bases not matched to a gene.

V and J are TRBV6-6 and TRBJ1-6; D remains unclear. The ends were cut back, 6 bases at V and 2 bases at J, with 14 bases in the middle. Per the germline V gene, CDR1 is MNHNY and CDR2 is SVGAGI (reference sequence). This CDR3 has 16 residues. In DNA form, the CDR3 reads TGTGCCAGCAGCCCTCGAGGACTGACCTATAATTCACCCCTCCACTTT. Amino acids: CASSPRGLTYNSPLHF.

The chain combines TRBV5-1 with TRBJ2-1, with TRBD2 matching over 12 bases. The germline V gene has CDR1 SGHRS and CDR2 YFSETQ. CDR3 length: 17 amino acids. V shed 4 bases, J shed 4 bases, and the junction held 9 bases outside the gene matches. In nucleotides, the CDR3 is TGCGCCAGCAGCCTTTCCACGACTAGCGGGAGTTACAATGAGCAGTTCTTC. Protein product: CASSLSTTSGSYNEQFF.

This chain links TRBV27 with TRBJ2-1, with 10 bases identical to TRBD2. The CDR3 consists of 14 residues. Looked up from germline, CDR1 is MNHEY and CDR2 is SMNVEV (reference sequence). J gave up 8 bases and V 8 bases, and 9 bases lay outside the gene matches. CDR3 amino acids: CASEGSGRGHEQFF. The CDR3 nucleotides read TGTGCCAGCGAAGGCAGCGGGAGGGGGCATGAGCAGTTCTTC.